The clone carrying this T cell receptor (beta chain) was seen more than once but under ten times. Its antigen remains unidentified. Time point described: newly diagnosed GD, antithyroid drugs for less than 3 months. Preparation of the TCR library used RNA extracted from PBMCs. This sample was taken from a study of regulatory T cells in long-lasting Graves disease. Across the whole study: Duration of antithyroid drug therapy among newly diagnosed Graves' patients was under 3 months.

The ends were cut back, 0 bases at V and 4 bases at J, with 10 bases in the middle. The germline CDR1 and CDR2 sequences are MNHEY and SMNVEV (reference sequence). This CDR3 is 14 amino acids long. Study results and limitations: Thyroid tissue went unstudied; only peripheral blood was examined. Segments TRBV28, TRBJ1-2 and TRBJ2-5 showed preferential usage in persistent disease.

Combining iRepertoire HTBI primers with Arm-PCR of CDR3 regions, the authors built TCR beta libraries. A single record per CDR3 protein comes from TCRdb applying MiXCR to the multiplex PCR reads. The table includes some 500,000 distinct CDR3 sequences, roughly 14% detected once. The same specimen was also included in a second study, on T cells in Graves' hyperthyroidism and ophthalmopathy. That publication notes: Patients were excluded for uncontrolled infection, other autoimmune disease, pregnancy or lactation.

The rearrangement links TRBV27 to TRBJ2-7; D possibly corresponds to TRBD1 (5 bases). The clonotype originates from a man aged 30-40 years with Graves disease. The specimen was peripheral blood mononuclear cells (PBMCs), collected at new diagnosis, from a patient treated with antithyroid drugs. CDR3 nucleotides: TGTGCCAGCAGTTTATCGACAGAGACGTACGAGCAGTACTTC. This sequence encodes CASSLSTETYEQYF.